Here is one TCR beta chain with its context. No antigen is known for it. This sample is drawn from a study of cytomegalovirus exposure and HLA in healthy donors. Across the whole study: Out of 398 genotyped donors, about 80% belonged to the Caucasian-associated ancestry cluster.

60 Vbeta and 13 Jbeta primers were used in PCR. Some clones are missing from TCRdb's copy, which holds only in-frame ones; the method was immunoSEQ multiplex PCR. Recorded for this sample: 68,000 or so clones. Findings and limits, study-wide: Cytomegalovirus association was listed for around 170 TCR beta chains. What TCR beta sequences reportedly achieved was accurate prediction of HLA-A and HLA-B alleles in most subjects.

Per the germline V gene, CDR1 is GTSNPN and CDR2 is SVGIG (reference sequence). V was shortened by 0 bases and J by 9 bases, with 15 bases between the two germline ends. The CDR3 loop spans 15 amino acids. This rearrangement joins TRBV30 to TRBJ1-6; D gene ambiguous. Source material: PBMCs. This sequence was found in a female donor in good health and CMV-seropositive. The CDR3 protein is CAWSVVRGKRSPLHF. Written as DNA, the CDR3 is TGTGCCTGGAGTGTAGTCAGAGGGAAACGTTCACCCCTCCACTTT.